The rows below give T cell receptor beta chains drawn from one sample of a study of blood T cell repertoires in COVID-19. The protocol was immunoSEQ multiplex PCR, while the TCRdb copy is restricted to in-frame clones and leaves out a portion. The sample shows about 91,000 clones, approximately 77% of them seen only once. The sample consisted of peripheral blood. These receptor sequences come from an elderly woman with acute or convalescent COVID-19. CDR3s include the opening cysteine and the closing phenylalanine or tryptophan.

TRBJ2-5,TRBV7-6,CASSLWGGGETQYF
TRBJ1-2,TRBV5-1,CASSLGTANYGYTF
TRBJ2-2,TRBV7-3,CASSLLSRRQGAAGELFF
TRBJ1-5,TRBV19,CASSIRNRTGNRSNQPQHF
TRBJ1-5,TRBV19,CASSIGGTGKQPQHF
TRBJ2-1,TRBV29-1,CSAGQVIGEQFF
TRBJ1-2,TRBV5-1,CASSLLGTEGGYTF
TRBJ2-1,TRBV7-3,CASSFTGGTSGRLQFF
TRBJ2-5,TRBV5-6,CASSLRELGGETQYF
TRBJ1-5,TRBV18,CASSPGSGAMEQPQHF
TRBJ2-3,TRBV5-1,CASSLFSGGSDTQYF
TRBJ1-6,TRBV9,CASSVEPKNSPLHF
TRBJ1-4,TRBV3-1/TRBV3-2,CASSLTPGGGNEKLFF
TRBJ2-5,TRBV10-3,CATTGEGETQYF
TRBJ1-2,TRBV6-2/TRBV6-3,CASSYSPGQGYGYTF
TRBJ1-2,TRBV19,CASSVSWTGESGYTF
TRBJ1-3,TRBV5-1,CASSLGGAESGNTIYF
TRBJ2-3,TRBV7-2,CASSLDGGAGDTQYF
TRBJ2-5,TRBV5-5,CASSTTGGGSETQYF
TRBJ2-7,TRBV27,CASSLEVPAGQPYEQYF
TRBJ2-1,TRBV19,CASSIGGRIYNEQFF
TRBJ2-1,TRBV4-3,CASSQDLDGQRANPQGSDEQFF
TRBJ1-2,TRBV7-2,CAVRLGQGLSGYTF
TRBJ2-7,TRBV6-2/TRBV6-3,CASSRPGWTGSYEQYF
TRBJ2-5,TRBV10-3,CAISESLQTQYF
TRBJ2-1,TRBV7-2,CASSFDRVSEQFF
TRBJ1-3,TRBV7-9,CAPSRATGTGNTIYF
TRBJ1-1,TRBV11-1,CASSFNRGTEAFF
TRBJ1-2,TRBV2,CASSPGGGSNGYTF
TRBJ2-2,TRBV11-3,CASSRGGAAGELFF
TRBJ2-1,TRBV19,CASSSSYTYNEQFF
TRBJ2-7,TRBV7-2,CASRLGTATYEQYF
TRBJ1-1,TRBV18,CASSPRDRVMNTEAFF
TRBJ2-1,TRBV19,CASSMGRLTGGYNEQFF
TRBJ2-1,TRBV7-2,CASSLASGASYNEQFF
TRBJ2-7,TRBV7-8,CASSFTRVQAYEQYF
TRBJ2-1,TRBV7-8,CASSLGWRESYNEQFF
TRBJ2-7,TRBV23-1,CASKGQGLYYEQYF
TRBJ1-3,TRBV5-1,CASSKGTFGNTIYF
TRBJ1-4,TRBV12-3/TRBV12-4,CASSLADRQKLFF
TRBJ1-2,TRBV25-1,CASSENQGRGVDYGYTF
TRBJ2-3,TRBV12-3/TRBV12-4,CASRLVPDTQYF
TRBJ1-2,TRBV5-4,CASRISGQNYGYTF